This T cell receptor beta chain stems from a study of CD8+CD57+ T cells in acquired aplastic anemia (dated by TCRdb to the late 2010s). With regard to the full study: On average, sorted CD4+ and CD8+ cells yielded about 3 ug of extracted DNA, with a range of roughly 0.19 to 27.4 ug. A CD8+CD57+ expansion meant a frequency higher than the mean frequency seen in healthy subjects. Findings and caveats that apply to the study as a whole: Around 30 CD8+ CDR3 sequences were shared between patients and controls but appeared highly expressed in patients and within their immunodominant clones. No significant difference in CD8+ Simpson's diversity was found between patients and healthy controls (P=0.060).

TCR beta VDJ combination and CDR3 sequence profiling used genomic DNA as the template. TCR repertoire sequencing was run on an Illumina HiSeq 2000. Per the authors' processing: Repertoires were assessed using TRBV/TRBJ rearrangement plots, CDR3 size and DJ length profiles, and Simpson's diversity index. Whichever DNA sequence was most abundant in the deep sequencing data was defined as the immunodominant clone. CDR3 amino acid sequences were checked for sharing across subjects and were also compared against the VDJdb database and published repertoires. TCRdb took the public reads, trimmed them with fastp at Q25, ran MiXCR for clone calling and kept in-frame beta chains. Under each unique CDR3 protein, matching rows form one entry showing the most common genes and DNA. In this record, the V and J calls reflect TCRdb's handling and not the investigators' own analysis. The sample includes around 170,000 distinct CDR3 sequences, with less than 60% observed a single time. Around 9.7% of the sample rests with the top ten.

This clonotype was observed a few times. There is no known antigen for this receptor. No qualities accompany the bases; no much larger clone lies one base away. The germline ends are 13 bases apart after V is trimmed by 7 bases and J by 10 bases. The CDR3 has 10 amino acids, counting the end cysteine and phenylalanine. Only the CDR3 portion is preserved as DNA: 30 bases, with reading frame beginning at the first base. CDR1 and CDR2 are drawn from the germline V gene: SQVTM, ANQGSEA. The patients picked for sequencing were ones in whom flow cytometry had shown an expansion of CD8+CD57+ cells. Severe acquired aplastic anemia was diagnosed in all patients according to International Study of Aplastic Anemia and Agranulocytosis and Camitta criteria. No therapy had been received by the patients at the time of blood sampling. In this study, sorted CD4+ and CD8+ T cells from the blood of healthy subjects and of severe aplastic anemia patients had their TCR repertoires deep-sequenced. Patients were enrolled under clinicaltrials.gov protocols 00001620, 01623167, 00001397, 00071045, 00081523 and 00961064 in the USA. Ficoll-Paque density gradient centrifugation was used to isolate peripheral blood mononuclear cells. CD4+ and CD8+ T cells were sorted by FACS or magnetic beads before DNA extraction.

The receptor's source is a human donor with aplastic anemia. Sequencing input: sorted CD4+, CD8+, or CD8+CD57+ T cells (not recorded which) from PBMCs. The chain joins TRBV29-1 to TRBJ1-1; the D gene remains uncertain. The sequenced DNA: TGCAGCGCCGCGGACCGGGCAGCTTTCTTT. Translated, it reads CSAADRAAFF.